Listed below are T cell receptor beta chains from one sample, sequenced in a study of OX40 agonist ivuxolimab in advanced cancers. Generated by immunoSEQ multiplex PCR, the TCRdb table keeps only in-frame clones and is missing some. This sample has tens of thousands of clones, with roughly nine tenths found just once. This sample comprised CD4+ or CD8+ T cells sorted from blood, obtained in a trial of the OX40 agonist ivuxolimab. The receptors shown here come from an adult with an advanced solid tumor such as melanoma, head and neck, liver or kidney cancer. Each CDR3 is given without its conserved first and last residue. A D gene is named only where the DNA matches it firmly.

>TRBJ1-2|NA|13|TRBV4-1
ASSQEVRVRSGYT
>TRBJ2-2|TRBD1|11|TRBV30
AGEQGYTGELF
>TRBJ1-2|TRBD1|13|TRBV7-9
ASSLSLGGGYGYT
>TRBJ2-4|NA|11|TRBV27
ASSLGGKNIQY
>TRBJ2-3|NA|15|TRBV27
ASSFIISGTTTDTQY
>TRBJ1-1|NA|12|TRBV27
ASSLSGPYTEAF
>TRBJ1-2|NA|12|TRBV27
ASTPGGSGYGYT
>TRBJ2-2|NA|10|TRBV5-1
ASSLYLGELF
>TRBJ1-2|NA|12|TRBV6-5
ASSYVEGTRGYT
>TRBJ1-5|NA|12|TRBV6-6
ASRPGISNQPQH
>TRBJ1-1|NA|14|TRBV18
ASSPPPTGADTEAF
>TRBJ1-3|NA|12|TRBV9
ASSGGGSGNTIY
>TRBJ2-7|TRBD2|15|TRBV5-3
ARSFQNGAGARYEQY
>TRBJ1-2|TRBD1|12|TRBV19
ATAGTGRFYGYT
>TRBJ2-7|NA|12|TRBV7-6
ASSPQGGSYEQY
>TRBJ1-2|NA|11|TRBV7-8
ASSLALRGGYT
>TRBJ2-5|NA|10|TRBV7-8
ASSFPRVAQY
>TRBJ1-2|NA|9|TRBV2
ASSEGGGYT
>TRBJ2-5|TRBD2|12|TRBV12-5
ASRAGGPSETQY
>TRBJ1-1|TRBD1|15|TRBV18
ASSPRPGGTGGTEAF
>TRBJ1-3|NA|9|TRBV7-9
ASNWRNTIY
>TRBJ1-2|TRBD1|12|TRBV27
ASSLDPTGCGYT
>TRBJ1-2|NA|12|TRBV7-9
ASSSGRREGGYT
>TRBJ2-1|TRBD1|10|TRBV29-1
SVEIQGDEQF
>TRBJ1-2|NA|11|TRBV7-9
ASSLGRNYGYT
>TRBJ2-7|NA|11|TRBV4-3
ASSWDKPYEQY
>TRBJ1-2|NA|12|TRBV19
ASSIEISREGYT
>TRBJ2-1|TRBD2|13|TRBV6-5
ASSITAGDYNEQF
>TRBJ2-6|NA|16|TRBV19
ASSRKLKSQSRANVLT
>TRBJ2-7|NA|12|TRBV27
ASSLDRLHYEQY
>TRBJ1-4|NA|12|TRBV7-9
ASSERGAREKLF
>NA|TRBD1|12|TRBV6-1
ASARGGGTYEQY
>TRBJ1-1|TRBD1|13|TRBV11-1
ASSLRDSKNTEAF
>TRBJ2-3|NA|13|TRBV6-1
ASSEGWQEVDTQY
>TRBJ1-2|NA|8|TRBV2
ASRGGINT
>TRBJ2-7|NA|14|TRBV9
ASSVARAVVPGEQY
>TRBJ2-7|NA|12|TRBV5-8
ASSLDTPLYEQY
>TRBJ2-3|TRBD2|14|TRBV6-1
ASSDLSGTATDTQY